One and the same sample provided the 27 T cell receptor beta chains below, sequenced in a study of blood T cell repertoires in COVID-19. Profiling relied on immunoSEQ multiplex PCR, and the TCRdb table lists in-frame clones only, not all of them. The sample shows around 260,000 clones, 83% of them seen only once. Sequencing used peripheral blood. These receptors all stem from a man in his 60s who had recovered from COVID-19.

The V and J genes are TRBV6-1 and TRBJ2-4; D perhaps matches TRBD2 (5 bases). This CDR3 has 20 residues. V was pared by 2 bases and J by 0 bases, with 23 bases between. The germline gives CDR1 MNHNS, CDR2 SASEGT. The CDR3 nucleotides are TGTGCCAGCAGTGAACCCGGGATGGTCGCTGGCCCCCGAGCCAAAAACATTCAGTACTTC. Its translation is CASSEPGMVAGPRAKNIQYF.

CDR3 coding DNA: TGTGCCAGCAGCTTAGACAGGAACATGAACACTGAAGCTTTCTTT. It specifies CASSLDRNMNTEAFF. V gene TRBV11-2 combines with J gene TRBJ1-1; no reliable D call. V lost 0 bases to trimming and J lost 0 bases, with 8 bases between them. The CDR3 spans 15 residues. Germline CDR1 reads SGHAT; CDR2 reads FQNNGV.

This clone showed up just once. The chain employs TRBV4-1 and TRBJ2-1; 7 nucleotides agree with TRBD2. V lost 1 base, J lost 3 bases, and 3 bases stayed unmatched. The CDR3 consists of 15 residues. Looked up from germline, CDR1 is MGHRA and CDR2 is YSYEKL. In DNA form, the CDR3 reads TGCGCCAGCAGCCAAGTTGGGACTAACTACAATGAGCAGTTCTTC. Protein sequence: CASSQVGTNYNEQFF.

This clone appeared once. The chain combines TRBV3-1 (or the pseudogene TRBV3-2) with TRBJ2-1; D possibly corresponds to TRBD2 (7 bases). The ends were cut back, 8 bases at V and 2 bases at J, with 19 bases in the middle. The CDR3 is made up of 16 amino acids. Germline CDR1 reads LGHDT; CDR2 reads YNNKEL (reference sequence). CDR3 region: CASGGGSGRAYNEQFF. In nucleotides, the CDR3 is TGTGCCAGCGGAGGGGGTAGCGGGCGGGCCTACAATGAGCAGTTCTTC.

V gene TRBV14 combines with J gene TRBJ2-1; 10 bases are shared with TRBD2. Germline values: CDR1 SGHDN, CDR2 FVKESK. This CDR3 is built from 15 residues. V was pared by 1 base and J by 10 bases, with 7 bases of the junction left unmatched. The CDR3 here is CASSQVGTSVSEQFF. In DNA, the CDR3 is TGTGCCAGCAGCCAAGTCGGGACTAGCGTGTCGGAGCAGTTCTTC. Variable domain in full (rest from reference TRBV14 and TRBJ2-1): EAGVTQFPSHSVIEKGQTVTLRCDPISGHDNLYWYRRVMGKEIKFLLHFVKESKQDESGMPNNRFLAERTGGTYSTLKVQPAELEDSGVYFCASSQVGTSVSEQFFGPGTRLTVL.

Only one count was recorded for this clone. V usage is TRBV7-9 and J usage is TRBJ1-1; 9 bases agree with TRBD1. In germline, CDR1 is SEHNR, CDR2 FQNEAQ (reference sequence). The CDR3 extends over 14 amino acids. The ends lost 5 bases at V and 4 bases at J; junction bases unmatched: 5. The CDR3 region has the DNA TGTGCCAGCAGCATAGGGACAGGGTTCACTGAAGCTTTCTTT. This translates into CASSIGTGFTEAFF.

The CDR3 DNA reads as TGTGCCAGCAGCTTAGCCGGGACAGGGTCGTTCGATGAAAAACTGTTTTTT. Translation gives CASSLAGTGSFDEKLFF. The J gene is TRBJ1-4, the V gene TRBV11-2; 9 nucleotides agree with TRBD1. CDR1 and CDR2 from the germline V gene are SGHAT and FQNNGV. The CDR3 runs to 17 residues. Trimming removed 1 base from V and 6 bases from J; junction bases left unmatched: 9.

This chain links TRBV14 with TRBJ2-7; 14 bases are shared with TRBD2. The germline CDR1 and CDR2 sequences are SGHDN and FVKESK. This CDR3 is built from 15 residues. With 4 bases clipped from V and 6 bases from J, the junction kept 5 bases outside the gene matches. CDR3 residues: CASSRSGLAGVEQYF. The CDR3 coding sequence is TGTGCCAGCAGCCGATCGGGACTAGCGGGAGTCGAGCAGTACTTC.

The chain employs TRBV30 and TRBJ1-4; the D is unclear. In germline, CDR1 is GTSNPN, CDR2 SVGIG (reference sequence). This CDR3 is 12 amino acids long. V was shortened by 5 bases and J by 7 bases, with 11 bases between the two germline ends. The CDR3 sequence: CAWEWGGEKLFF. CDR3 DNA: TGTGCCTGGGAATGGGGAGGTGAAAAACTGTTTTTT. The whole variable domain, filled in from reference TRBV30 and TRBJ1-4, reads SQTIHQWPATLVQPVGSPLSLECTVEGTSNPNLYWYRQAAGRGLQLLFYSVGIGQISSEVPQNLSASRPQDRQFILSSKKLLLSDSGFYLCAWEWGGEKLFFGSGTQLSVL.

The chain is built from TRBV3-1 (or the pseudogene TRBV3-2) and TRBJ2-5; tentatively, D is TRBD2 (5 bases). Germline assignment: CDR1 LGHDT and CDR2 YNNKEL (reference sequence). The CDR3 sequence is 14 residues long. Trimming cost V 0 bases and J 4 bases, with 9 bases left between them. The CDR3 DNA sequence: TGTGCCAGCAGCCAAGATAGCGCGAGAGAGACCCAGTACTTC. It is translated as CASSQDSARETQYF.

This clone appeared once. The chain joins TRBV7-2 to TRBJ2-1; D gene uncertain. Germline V gene lookup returns CDR1 SGHTA and CDR2 FQGNSA. The CDR3 has 16 amino acids. With 2 bases removed from V and 0 bases from J, the gap between germline ends came to 11 bases. CDR3 DNA sequence: TGTGCCAGCAGCTTACCTCCCGCAGGCTCCTACAATGAGCAGTTCTTC. Encoded protein: CASSLPPAGSYNEQFF.

The chain recombines TRBV11-3 with TRBJ2-3, with a tentative D call TRBD2 (6 bases). Germline lookup yields CDR1 SGHNT and CDR2 YENEEA. This CDR3 is 15 amino acids long. Trimming cost V 2 bases and J 0 bases, with 9 bases left between them. The CDR3 DNA sequence: TGTGCCAGCAGCTTAACGGGGACTAGCACAGATACGCAGTATTTT. Its protein product is CASSLTGTSTDTQYF.

This clone has just one count. The chain carries TRBV9 and TRBJ2-7; D perhaps matches TRBD2 (6 bases). The CDR3 covers 14 residues. The germline V and J ends were trimmed by 0 bases and 7 bases, with 14 bases remaining between them. Germline V lookup: CDR1 SGDLS, CDR2 YYNGEE. CDR3 in amino acids: CASSVGDYRGEQYF. The CDR3 bases are TGTGCCAGCAGCGTAGGTGACTACCGGGGGGAGCAGTACTTC. Together with reference TRBV9 and TRBJ2-7, the CDR3 gives the full variable domain: DSGVTQTPKHLITATGQRVTLRCSPRSGDLSVYWYQQSLDQGLQFLIQYYNGEERAKGNILERFSAQQFPDLHSELNLSSLELGDSALYFCASSVGDYRGEQYFGPGTRLTVT.

Remarks on this clone: At one of its ends the junction is not consistent with the germline gene, which may arise from a read error. The sample has other DNA sequences that encode this CDR3 too. The chain is built from TRBV6-5 and TRBJ1-1, with D perhaps TRBD1 (6 bases). Per the germline V gene, CDR1 is MNHEY and CDR2 is SVGAGI. CDR3 length equals 15 residues. Written as DNA, the CDR3 is TGTGCCAGCAGTCTCCGGGACAACAAAAACACTGAAGCTTTTTTT. Translation: CASSLRDNKNTEAFF.

This clone occurred once. V and J are TRBV19 and TRBJ1-5, with TRBD1 as a possible D gene (6 bases). Germline loops: CDR1 LNHDA, CDR2 SQIVND (reference sequence). The CDR3 runs to 17 residues. V lost 5 bases and J 3 bases, leaving 20 bases between the germline ends. CDR3 residues: CASSGSGGAYANQPQHF. In nucleotides, the CDR3 is TGTGCCAGTAGTGGGAGCGGGGGGGCGTACGCCAATCAGCCCCAGCATTTT. Drawing the rest from reference TRBV19 and TRBJ1-5, the complete variable domain is DGGITQSPKYLFRKEGQNVTLSCEQNLNHDAMYWYRQDPGQGLRLIYYSQIVNDFQKGDIAEGYSVSREKKESFPLTVTSAQKNPTAFYLCASSGSGGAYANQPQHFGDGTRLSIL.

This chain connects TRBV9 to TRBJ1-2; the D is unclear. There are 14 residues in the CDR3. Deletions cut 3 bases from V and 5 bases from J, with 14 bases between. Germline V gene data show CDR1 as SGDLS and CDR2 as YYNGEE. As DNA, the CDR3 is TGTGCCAGCAGCGCCCCAGCGGGTCTATATGGCTACACCTTC. Protein: CASSAPAGLYGYTF.

This clone occurred a few times. This chain links TRBV7-2 with TRBJ1-1; D possibly corresponds to TRBD1 (5 bases). Trimming shortened V by 5 bases and J by 0 bases, and 10 bases separated the two germline ends. The CDR3 spans 14 residues. The V gene's germline CDR1 is SGHTA and CDR2 FQGNSA. For the CDR3, the DNA is TGTGCCAGCAGCAGATCCAGGGTGAACACTGAAGCTTTCTTT. Protein sequence: CASSRSRVNTEAFF.

This clone was observed a single time. The chain recombines TRBV6-5 with TRBJ1-2, with D maybe TRBD1 (5 bases). Trimming left V 6 bases short and J 5 bases short, with 13 bases between. The CDR3 contains 13 residues. From germline, CDR1 is MNHEY and CDR2 SVGAGI. In nucleotides, the CDR3 is TGTGCCAGCAGACCCGGCGGGGGTTATGGCTACACCTTC. Protein product: CASRPGGGYGYTF.

The rearrangement joins TRBV27 to TRBJ1-1, with D perhaps matching TRBD1 (6 bases). V lost 6 bases, J lost 4 bases, and 18 bases lay in between. Germline CDR1 is MNHEY and CDR2 is SMNVEV (reference sequence). CDR3 length: 15 amino acids. In nucleotides, the CDR3 is TGTGCCAGCAGGCCCGAGGGGGGGTCGGGCACTGAAGCTTTCTTT. Its protein is CASRPEGGSGTEAFF.

The chain carries TRBV5-4 and TRBJ2-3; maybe TRBD2 (5 bases). The CDR3 extends over 14 amino acids. The ends were cut back, 4 bases at V and 6 bases at J, with 15 bases in the middle. CDR1 is SGHNT, CDR2 YYREEE, per germline (reference sequence). In DNA, the CDR3 is TGTGCCAGCAGCCCGCGAGGGTTCGTGGATACGCAGTATTTT. Translation: CASSPRGFVDTQYF.

V is TRBV4-1 and J is TRBJ2-1, with 13 bases fitting TRBD2. Looked up from germline, CDR1 is MGHRA and CDR2 is YSYEKL. V shed 3 bases and J 9 bases; nucleotides not matched to a gene: 8. CDR3 size: 16 residues. The DNA of the CDR3 is TGCGCCAGCAGCCACTACACTAGCGGGGGGGCACTTGAGCAGTTCTTC. Encoded protein: CASSHYTSGGALEQFF.

The chain carries TRBV2 and TRBJ2-3; 7 bases are shared with TRBD1. The CDR3 runs to 14 residues. J lost 4 bases, V lost 5 bases, and 6 bases had no gene match. CDR1 SNHLY and CDR2 FYNNEI come from the germline V gene. CDR3 coding DNA: TGTGCCAGCAGTTCGGGACAGTTATCAGATACGCAGTATTTT. Encoded protein: CASSSGQLSDTQYF. Drawing the rest from reference TRBV2 and TRBJ2-3, the complete variable domain is EPEVTQTPSHQVTQMGQEVILRCVPISNHLYFYWYRQILGQKVEFLVSFYNNEISEKSEIFDDQFSVERPDGSNFTLKIRSTKLEDSAMYFCASSSGQLSDTQYFGPGTRLTVL.

In its sample, this clone was seen once. The rearrangement joins TRBV13 to TRBJ2-7; D uncertain. Germline V lookup: CDR1 PRHDT, CDR2 FYEKMQ (reference sequence). Trimming left V 0 bases short and J 6 bases short, with 9 bases between. The length of the CDR3 is 13 residues. This CDR3 reads CASSLGPFSEQYF. Here the CDR3 DNA reads TGTGCCAGCAGCTTAGGTCCGTTTAGCGAGCAGTACTTC.

The genes are TRBV27 and TRBJ1-1; 7 bases map to TRBD1. CDR3 length: 13 amino acids. The germline CDR1 and CDR2 sequences are MNHEY and SMNVEV (reference sequence). The trim removed 5 bases at V and 7 bases at J, leaving 7 bases unmatched. The CDR3 DNA reads as TGTGCCAGCAGTGTGGGACAGATCAGTGAAGCTTTCTTT. This gives the protein CASSVGQISEAFF.

V usage is TRBV29-1 and J usage is TRBJ2-3, with 7 bases lining up with TRBD1. Trimming took 7 bases from V and 0 from J; bases not matched to a gene: 7. Germline V gene lookup returns CDR1 SQVTM and CDR2 ANQGSEA. CDR3 length equals 14 residues. The CDR3 DNA sequence: TGCAGCGGCGCAAGACAGGGTAGCACAGATACGCAGTATTTT. This gives the protein CSGARQGSTDTQYF.

The genes are TRBV18 and TRBJ1-5; D call uncertain. Germline CDR1 and CDR2: KGHSH and LQKENI. CDR3 length equals 14 residues. Trimming removed 5 bases at V and 6 bases at J, with 14 bases between. CDR3 bases: TGTGCCAGCTCAATAACAGTAATCGGTCAGCCCCAGCATTTT. This sequence encodes CASSITVIGQPQHF.

The chain recombines TRBV29-1 with TRBJ2-1, with 8 bases that match TRBD2. Looked up from germline, CDR1 is SQVTM and CDR2 is ANQGSEA. The CDR3 runs to 12 residues. V lost 6 bases, J lost 6 bases, and 4 bases stayed unmatched. The CDR3: CSVRGGGNEQFF. DNA of the CDR3: TGCAGCGTCCGGGGGGGCGGCAATGAGCAGTTCTTC.